The 6 T cell receptor beta chains below all came from one sample that was sequenced in a study of cytomegalovirus exposure and HLA in healthy donors. It was with 60 Vbeta and 13 Jbeta primers that the PCR ran. Sequencing used immunoSEQ multiplex PCR; TCRdb keeps in-frame clones, though not all of them. The sample consists of more than 95,000 clones, 81% of them appearing once. The sequenced sample consisted of PBMCs. The receptors derive from a man aged 18 to 30 in good health and CMV-seronegative.

This chain joins TRBV7-6 and TRBJ2-7; D is perhaps TRBD2 (5 bases). Per the germline V gene, CDR1 is SGHVS and CDR2 is FNYEAQ. V was shortened by 5 bases and J by 2 bases, with 19 bases between the two germline ends. The CDR3 runs to 16 residues. In DNA form, the CDR3 reads TGTGCCAGCAGCCGGGGTGGAGGTTTGGATACCTACGAGCAGTACTTC. Protein: CASSRGGGLDTYEQYF.

The V gene is TRBV7-9, the J gene TRBJ1-3; 10 bases are shared with TRBD1. The CDR3 runs 15 residues. The junction had 3 bases not matched to a gene; V was cut back by 3 bases and J by 4 bases. Germline V gene data show CDR1 as SEHNR and CDR2 as FQNEAQ (reference sequence). The CDR3, as DNA: TGTGCCAGCAGCTTCGGGACAGGGGACGGAAACACCATATATTTT. It translates to CASSFGTGDGNTIYF.

V is TRBV29-1 and J is TRBJ1-2; tentatively, D is TRBD1 (6 bases). The CDR3 consists of 14 residues. Germline loops: CDR1 SQVTM, CDR2 ANQGSEA. Trimming shortened V by 2 bases and J by 8 bases, and 18 bases separated the two germline ends. CDR3 amino acids: CSVERGGSAIGYTF. The CDR3 DNA reads TGCAGCGTTGAAAGGGGGGGGAGCGCTATAGGCTACACCTTC.

The rearrangement uses TRBV4-3 and TRBJ2-7; possibly TRBD2 for D (7 bases). The CDR3 runs to 14 residues. Germline V gene lookup returns CDR1 LGHNA and CDR2 YSLEER. V lost 4 bases and J 5 bases, leaving 15 bases between the germline ends. CDR3 sequence: CASSPRGGGDEQYF. The CDR3 DNA follows: TGCGCCAGCAGCCCTCGAGGGGGGGGCGACGAGCAGTACTTC.

The chain joins TRBV15 to TRBJ1-1, with TRBD1 as a possible D gene (5 bases). This CDR3 comprises 17 residues. The germline CDR1 and CDR2 sequences are LNHNV and YYDKDF (reference sequence). The V end lost 4 bases, the J end lost 1 base, and 19 bases lay between the germline ends. In DNA, the CDR3 is TGTGCCACCAGCAAATTTAGACAGAAAAATTCGAACACTGAAGCTTTCTTT. Its protein product is CATSKFRQKNSNTEAFF.

The DNA for the CDR3 is TGTGCCAGCAGTGAACCTAGCGGGGGCACAGATACGCAGTATTTT. Amino acid sequence: CASSEPSGGTDTQYF. The rearrangement uses TRBV2 and TRBJ2-3, with 9 bases matching TRBD2. The CDR3 runs to 15 residues. CDR1 is SNHLY, CDR2 FYNNEI, per germline. J gave up 1 base and V 2 bases, and 1 base lay outside the gene matches.